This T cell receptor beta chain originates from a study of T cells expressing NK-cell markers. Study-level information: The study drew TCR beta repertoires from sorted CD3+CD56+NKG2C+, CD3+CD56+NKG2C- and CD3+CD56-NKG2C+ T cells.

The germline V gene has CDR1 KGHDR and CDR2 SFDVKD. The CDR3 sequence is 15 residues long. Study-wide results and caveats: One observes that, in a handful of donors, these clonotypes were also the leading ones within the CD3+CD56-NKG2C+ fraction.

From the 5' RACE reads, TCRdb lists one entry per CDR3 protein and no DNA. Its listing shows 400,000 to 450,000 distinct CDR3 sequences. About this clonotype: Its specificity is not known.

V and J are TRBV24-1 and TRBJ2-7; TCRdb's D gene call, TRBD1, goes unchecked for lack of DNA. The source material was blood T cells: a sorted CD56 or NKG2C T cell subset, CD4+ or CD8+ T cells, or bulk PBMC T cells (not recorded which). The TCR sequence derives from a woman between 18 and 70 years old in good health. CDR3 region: CATSDFTGESYEQYF.